Each of the 11 T cell receptor beta chains below was sequenced from the same sample in a study of OX40 agonist ivuxolimab in advanced cancers. Sequencing used immunoSEQ multiplex PCR; TCRdb keeps in-frame clones, though not all of them. This table has about 78,000 clones, about four fifths appearing once. The source material was CD4+ or CD8+ T cells sorted from blood, sampled in a trial of the OX40 agonist ivuxolimab. These receptors came from an adult with an advanced solid tumor such as melanoma, head and neck, liver or kidney cancer.

The chain couples TRBV19 to TRBJ1-6, with D possibly TRBD1 on 5 matching bases. The CDR3 covers 13 residues. Germline assignment: CDR1 LNHDA and CDR2 SQIVND (reference sequence). The V end lost 5 bases, the J end lost 10 bases, and 12 bases lay between the germline ends. As DNA, the CDR3 is TGTGCCAGTAGTTCGGGGGTTGGGTCACCCCTCCACTTT. Residues: CASSSGVGSPLHF.

V gene TRBV5-4 combines with J gene TRBJ1-5; D gene unclear. Deletions cut 0 bases from V and 5 bases from J, with 15 bases between. The CDR3 is 16 amino acids. The germline CDR1 and CDR2 sequences are SGHNT and YYREEE (reference sequence). As DNA, the CDR3 is TGTGCCAGCAGCTTGGATGGTAAGGGTTCCTATCAGCCCCAGCATTTT. This gives the protein CASSLDGKGSYQPQHF.

The sample holds a few counts of this clone. The rearrangement links TRBV2 to TRBJ1-5; perhaps TRBD1 as D (6 bases). The V gene lost 7 bases and the J gene lost 6 bases, with 10 bases spanning the gap. The CDR3 runs 12 residues. Looked up from germline, CDR1 is SNHLY and CDR2 is FYNNEI. CDR3 amino acids: CASTTGSQPQHF. CDR3 DNA sequence: TGTGCCAGCACAACAGGGAGTCAGCCCCAGCATTTT. The whole variable domain, remainder taken from reference TRBV2 and TRBJ1-5, is EPEVTQTPSHQVTQMGQEVILRCVPISNHLYFYWYRQILGQKVEFLVSFYNNEISEKSEIFDDQFSVERPDGSNFTLKIRSTKLEDSAMYFCASTTGSQPQHFGDGTRLSIL.

This chain joins TRBV18 and TRBJ1-1; possible D gene TRBD1, 5 bases. The CDR3 loop spans 14 amino acids. V was trimmed by 2 bases and J by 0 bases, leaving 7 bases between them. CDR1 is KGHSH, CDR2 LQKENI, per germline. Here the CDR3 DNA reads TGTGCCAGCTCACCAGGGACGGTGAACACTGAAGCTTTCTTT. Translating it yields CASSPGTVNTEAFF.

This clone is a singleton in its sample. The V and J genes are TRBV27 and TRBJ1-5, with 8 positions matching TRBD1. The CDR3 is 17 residues long. Germline CDR1 MNHEY, CDR2 SMNVEV (reference sequence). The junction had 13 bases not matched to a gene; V was cut back by 6 bases and J by 3 bases. The DNA of the CDR3 is TGTGCCAGCAGCCCCCTGACAGGGGAGAAAGCCAATCAGCCCCAGCATTTT. Its translation is CASSPLTGEKANQPQHF.

This sequence joins TRBV28 and TRBJ1-2; D remains unclear. Germline values: CDR1 MDHEN, CDR2 SYDVKM. This CDR3 has 13 amino acids. The V and J ends lost 6 bases and 0 bases respectively, with 8 bases between them. This chain's CDR3 is CASRYGSNYGYTF. The CDR3 region has the DNA TGTGCCAGCAGATACGGATCTAACTATGGCTACACCTTC.

The chain employs TRBV19 and TRBJ2-7, with D perhaps matching TRBD1 or TRBD2 (5 bases each). Germline V gives CDR1 LNHDA, CDR2 SQIVND (reference sequence). V lost 5 bases, J lost 6 bases, and 14 bases lay in between. The CDR3 is 13 residues long. CDR3 in DNA: TGTGCCAGTAGTCTGCTACTTGGGGGCGAGCAGTACGTC. Protein product: CASSLLLGGEQYV.

V is TRBV28 and J is TRBJ1-2; D remains ambiguous. Trimming removed 2 bases at V and 6 bases at J, with 10 bases between. Germline CDR1 MDHEN, CDR2 SYDVKM. This CDR3 contains 13 residues. The CDR3 reads CASSLGRLNGYTF. The CDR3, as DNA: TGTGCCAGCAGTTTAGGGAGGTTAAATGGCTACACCTTC.

This chain connects TRBV19 to TRBJ2-7; TRBD1 agrees at 10 bases. The CDR3 sequence is 15 residues long. CDR1 is LNHDA and CDR2 is SQIVND in the germline V gene (reference sequence). V shed 5 bases and J 4 bases; nucleotides not matched to a gene: 8. The CDR3 bases are TGTGCCAGTAGTCCCGGGACAGGGGCGGTGTACGAGCAGTACTTC. Its translation: CASSPGTGAVYEQYF. Drawing the rest from reference TRBV19 and TRBJ2-7, the complete variable domain is DGGITQSPKYLFRKEGQNVTLSCEQNLNHDAMYWYRQDPGQGLRLIYYSQIVNDFQKGDIAEGYSVSREKKESFPLTVTSAQKNPTAFYLCASSPGTGAVYEQYFGPGTRLTVT.

This chain joins TRBV2 and TRBJ2-7; 8 positions agree with TRBD2. CDR1 is SNHLY and CDR2 is FYNNEI in the germline V gene. The CDR3 totals 15 residues. V gave up 6 bases and J gave up 2 bases; unmatched junction bases: 9. CDR3 DNA: TGTGCCAGCAGGATTAGCGGGGCGCACCCCTACGAGCAGTACGTC. Translation gives CASRISGAHPYEQYV.

This chain links TRBV7-2 with TRBJ1-4; D unclear. In germline, CDR1 is SGHTA, CDR2 FQGNSA. The CDR3 is 15 residues long. V was pared by 5 bases and J by 4 bases, with 14 bases between. The chain's CDR3 is CASSPRRQNNEKLFF. The CDR3 DNA reads TGTGCCAGCAGCCCTAGGCGTCAGAATAATGAAAAACTGTTTTTT.